Each of the 21 T cell receptor beta chains below was sequenced from the same sample in a study of cytomegalovirus exposure and HLA in healthy donors. This PCR relied on a set of 60 Vbeta primers and 13 Jbeta primers. Sequencing was performed with immunoSEQ multiplex PCR; in TCRdb, only in-frame clones are kept and a portion is missing. The table includes more than 75,000 clones, 79% detected once. The sequencing input was PBMCs. The receptors were sampled from a woman between 40 and 50 years old in good health and CMV-seronegative.

The chain employs TRBV30 and TRBJ2-7; possible D gene TRBD2, 5 bases. In germline, CDR1 is GTSNPN, CDR2 SVGIG (reference sequence). V was shortened by 5 bases and J by 2 bases, with 7 bases between the two germline ends. The CDR3 contains 11 residues. CDR3 nucleotides: TGTGCCTGGGGACTGGCCTACGAGCAGTACTTC. Translation: CAWGLAYEQYF.

The V and J genes are TRBV2 and TRBJ2-7; D possibly corresponds to TRBD2 (6 bases). V was trimmed by 4 bases and J by 0 bases, leaving 10 bases between them. The CDR3 length is 14 residues. In germline, CDR1 is SNHLY, CDR2 FYNNEI. The CDR3 coding sequence is TGTGCCAGCAGTGGTGGAGGGTACTCCTACGAGCAGTACTTC. Protein product: CASSGGGYSYEQYF.

In regard to this clone: Its ends do not fully match the called genes, so a read error is possible. The V call is TRBV5-1, the J call TRBJ1-5; 7 bases are a match to TRBD1. Per germline, CDR1 SGHRS and CDR2 YFSETQ. The CDR3 is made up of 13 amino acids. The CDR3 loop reads CASSSQGDQPQNF. CDR3 nucleotide sequence: TGCGCCAGCAGCTCGCAGGGGGATCAGCCCCAGAATTTT. The variable domain in full, completed from reference TRBV5-1 and TRBJ1-5, reads KAGVTQTPRYLIKTRGQQVTLSCSPISGHRSVSWYQQTPGQGLQFLFEYFSETQRNKGNFPGRFSGRQFSNSRSEMNVSTLELGDSALYLCASSSQGDQPQNFGDGTRLSIL.

The V call is TRBV29-1, the J call TRBJ2-7, with 7 positions matching TRBD1. Trimming took 5 bases from V and 10 from J; bases not matched to a gene: 14. Germline V lookup: CDR1 SQVTM, CDR2 ANQGSEA. The CDR3 is 13 residues long. CDR3 loop: CSVSDLDRRTQYF. CDR3 bases: TGCAGCGTTTCTGATTTGGACAGGCGCACTCAGTACTTC.

The chain is built from TRBV25-1 and TRBJ2-3; 9 bases align to TRBD2. Germline CDR1 is MGHDK and CDR2 is SYGVNS. J gave up 0 bases and V 5 bases, and 3 bases lay outside the gene matches. This CDR3 comprises 15 residues. CDR3 nucleotide sequence: TGTGCCAGCAGTCCCCTAGCGGGGAGCACAGATACGCAGTATTTT. This encodes CASSPLAGSTDTQYF.

A remark on this clone: One junction end disagrees with the germline gene, perhaps due to a read error. The chain links TRBV5-4 to TRBJ1-5; TRBD1 matches at 9 bases. Looked up from germline, CDR1 is SGHNT and CDR2 is YYREEE (reference sequence). The CDR3 totals 15 residues. The CDR3 DNA follows: TGTGCCAGCAGCGCGGGACAGGGAAACAATCAGCCCCAGAATTTT. This encodes CASSAGQGNNQPQNF.

This clone showed up just a few times. The V call is TRBV28, the J call TRBJ1-1, with a tentative D call TRBD1 (5 bases). Trimming shortened V by 2 bases and J by 4 bases, and 14 bases separated the two germline ends. The germline gives CDR1 MDHEN, CDR2 SYDVKM. The CDR3 covers 15 residues. CDR3 sequence: CASSLARPGGTEAFF. The CDR3 DNA is TGTGCCAGCAGTTTAGCCCGACCCGGGGGCACTGAAGCTTTCTTT.

The chain recombines TRBV5-1 with TRBJ1-5; 11 bases are shared with TRBD1. The CDR3 spans 16 residues. Germline trimming cut 0 bases from V and 4 bases from J; bases unmatched to any gene: 3. In germline, CDR1 is SGHRS, CDR2 YFSETQ. The CDR3 spells CASSLGTGGPNQPQHF. The DNA for the CDR3 is TGCGCCAGCAGCTTGGGGACAGGGGGCCCTAATCAGCCCCAGCATTTT.

The chain is built from TRBV4-2 and TRBJ2-1; D gene uncertain. The germline gives CDR1 LGHNA, CDR2 YNFKEQ. This CDR3 comprises 14 residues. Trimming removed 0 bases from V and 5 bases from J, with 8 bases in between. The CDR3 protein is CASSQDRLNNEQFF. CDR3 DNA: TGTGCCAGCAGCCAAGATCGACTCAACAATGAGCAGTTCTTC.

This chain joins TRBV6-6 and TRBJ1-3; D call uncertain. This CDR3 is built from 15 residues. With 7 bases removed from V and 0 bases from J, the gap between germline ends came to 13 bases. CDR1 MNHNY and CDR2 SVGAGI come from the germline V gene (reference sequence). The CDR3 DNA is TGTGCCAGCACCCACCGGTCTAGCTCTGGAAACACCATATATTTT. It encodes CASTHRSSSGNTIYF.

The V and J genes are TRBV5-4 and TRBJ2-5, with unresolved D. The V end was cut by 4 bases, the J end by 7 bases, with 14 bases between. Germline loops: CDR1 SGHNT, CDR2 YYREEE (reference sequence). This CDR3 contains 13 residues. DNA of the CDR3: TGTGCCAGCAGCGCAACCGGAGTTTGGACCCAGTACTTC. Its protein is CASSATGVWTQYF.

The chain is built from TRBV19 and TRBJ1-4; 7 bases are shared with TRBD1. V dropped 7 bases and J dropped 3; count of bases not matched to a gene: 5. Per the germline V gene, CDR1 is LNHDA and CDR2 is SQIVND (reference sequence). The CDR3 covers 14 residues. CDR3 sequence reads: CASTDRAANEKLFF. As DNA, the CDR3 is TGTGCCAGTACAGACAGGGCGGCTAATGAAAAACTGTTTTTT.

The chain carries TRBV2 and TRBJ1-5; D is possibly TRBD1 (5 bases). V was pared by 5 bases and J by 6 bases, with 11 bases between. This CDR3 has 13 residues. Germline V gene sequence: CDR1 SNHLY, CDR2 FYNNEI. The CDR3 DNA is TGTGCCAGCAGTATCGACAGTCCTCAGCCCCAGCATTTT. This encodes CASSIDSPQPQHF.

The chain couples TRBV6-1 to TRBJ2-1; D may be TRBD2 (5 bases). CDR1 is MNHNS and CDR2 is SASEGT in the germline V gene. The CDR3 has 12 residues. V lost 3 bases, J lost 11 bases, and 11 bases lay in between. CDR3 residues: CASSDRTGKQFF. DNA of the CDR3: TGTGCCAGCAGTGACCGGACTGGTAAGCAGTTCTTC.

The chain has TRBV5-1 and TRBJ2-2; no clear D gene. V lost 3 bases and J 0 bases, leaving 12 bases between the germline ends. Germline V gene sequence: CDR1 SGHRS, CDR2 YFSETQ. This CDR3 is built from 16 residues. The CDR3 DNA follows: TGCGCCAGCAGCTCAGCGAACGTGGCGAACACCGGGGAGCTGTTTTTT. Translated: CASSSANVANTGELFF.

The chain is built from TRBV30 and TRBJ2-5, with D hard to call. V was pared by 0 bases and J by 5 bases, with 4 bases between. This CDR3 is built from 11 residues. CDR1 and CDR2 (germline): GTSNPN, SVGIG (reference sequence). The CDR3, as DNA: TGTGCCTGGAGTGTACAGGAGACCCAGTACTTC. Translated: CAWSVQETQYF.

The CDR3 coding sequence is TGTGCCAGCAGCGGGGGTTGGGGGTACAATGAGCAGTTCTTC. Its protein product is CASSGGWGYNEQFF. The rearrangement links TRBV6-5 to TRBJ2-1, with D perhaps TRBD2 (6 bases). The CDR3 consists of 14 residues. In germline, CDR1 is MNHEY, CDR2 SVGAGI. V lost 6 bases, J lost 4 bases, and 13 bases lay in between.

The CDR3 DNA follows: TGCGCCAGCAGCCAAGACGAGGAAGGTTCAGCTTTCTTT. Translated: CASSQDEEGSAFF. The rearrangement joins TRBV4-3 to TRBJ1-1; D gene ambiguous. The V end lost 0 bases, the J end lost 10 bases, and 12 bases lay between the germline ends. There are 13 residues in the CDR3. CDR1 is LGHNA and CDR2 is YSLEER in the germline V gene.

This chain joins TRBV19 and TRBJ2-1; TRBD2 might be the D (7 bases). Trimming removed 7 bases from V and 9 bases from J, with 22 bases in between. CDR3 length equals 15 residues. CDR1 and CDR2 (germline): LNHDA, SQIVND (reference sequence). In DNA form, the CDR3 reads TGTGCCAGTAATGAGGCGGGGGCCGTAAGGGGTGAGCAGTTCTTC. It is translated as CASNEAGAVRGEQFF.

This clone was recorded a few times. The rearrangement joins TRBV6-5 to TRBJ1-1, with 7 bases fitting TRBD1. J was trimmed by 1 base and V by 4 bases; bases with no gene match: 6. The germline V gene encodes CDR1 MNHEY and CDR2 SVGAGI. CDR3 size: 15 residues. The CDR3 region is CASSSPAGGNTEAFF. CDR3 sequence (DNA): TGTGCCAGCAGTTCTCCGGCAGGGGGGAACACTGAAGCTTTCTTT.

The chain recombines TRBV25-1 with TRBJ2-6, with a possible D match to TRBD1 (5 bases). In germline, CDR1 is MGHDK, CDR2 SYGVNS. This CDR3 is 14 amino acids long. V was clipped by 5 bases and J by 1 base, with 6 bases between them. CDR3 amino acids: CASSRQSGANVLTF. Written as DNA, the CDR3 is TGTGCCAGCAGTCGACAGTCTGGGGCCAACGTCCTGACTTTC. Full variable domain (remainder filled in from reference TRBV25-1 and TRBJ2-6): EADIYQTPRYLVIGTGKKITLECSQTMGHDKMYWYQQDPGMELHLIHYSYGVNSTEKGDLSSESTVSRIRTEHFPLTLESARPSHTSQYLCASSRQSGANVLTFGAGSRLTVL.